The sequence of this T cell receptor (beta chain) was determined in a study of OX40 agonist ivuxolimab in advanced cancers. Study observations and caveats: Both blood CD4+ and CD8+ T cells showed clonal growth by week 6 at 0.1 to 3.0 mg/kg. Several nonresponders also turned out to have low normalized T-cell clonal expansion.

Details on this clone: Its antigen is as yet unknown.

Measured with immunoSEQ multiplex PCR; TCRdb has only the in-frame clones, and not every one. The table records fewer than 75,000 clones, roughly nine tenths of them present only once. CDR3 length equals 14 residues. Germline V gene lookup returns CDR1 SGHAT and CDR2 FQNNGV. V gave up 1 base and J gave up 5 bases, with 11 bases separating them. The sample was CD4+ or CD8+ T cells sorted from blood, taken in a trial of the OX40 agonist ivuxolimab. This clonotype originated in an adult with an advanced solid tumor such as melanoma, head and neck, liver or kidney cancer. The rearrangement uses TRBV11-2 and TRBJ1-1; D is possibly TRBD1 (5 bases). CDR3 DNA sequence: TGTGCCAGCAGCTTAGCTCGCGGGGGAACTGAAGCTTTCTTT. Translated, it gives CASSLARGGTEAFF.